The source of this TCR beta chain is a study of cytomegalovirus exposure and HLA in healthy donors. Whole-study findings and limits: Through in vitro validation, a few CMV-associated chains were shown to be specific for CMV antigens. The authors enumerated over 150 TCR beta chains as linked to cytomegalovirus. The authors later found TCR association rates varying by HLA locus, with DRB1 most and HLA-C fewest.

Regarding this clone: Its antigen remains unknown.

PCR amplification relied on 60 Vbeta primers (plus 13 Jbeta primers). Assay used: immunoSEQ multiplex PCR; TCRdb lists only in-frame clones, some missing. Recorded for this sample: about 43,000 clones. V was clipped by 3 bases and J by 2 bases, with 11 bases between them. The CDR3 length is 13 residues. CDR1 and CDR2 from the germline V gene are GTSNPN and SVGIG (reference sequence). The sequence was obtained from a woman in her thirties in good health and CMV-seronegative. Sequenced: PBMCs. The J gene is TRBJ2-7, the V gene TRBV30; unclear D gene. The CDR3 sequence is CAWRRSPTYEQYF. As DNA, the CDR3 is TGTGCCTGGAGGAGAAGTCCAACCTACGAGCAGTACTTC. Full variable domain (outside the CDR3, taken from reference TRBV30 and TRBJ2-7): SQTIHQWPATLVQPVGSPLSLECTVEGTSNPNLYWYRQAAGRGLQLLFYSVGIGQISSEVPQNLSASRPQDRQFILSSKKLLLSDSGFYLCAWRRSPTYEQYFGPGTRLTVT.